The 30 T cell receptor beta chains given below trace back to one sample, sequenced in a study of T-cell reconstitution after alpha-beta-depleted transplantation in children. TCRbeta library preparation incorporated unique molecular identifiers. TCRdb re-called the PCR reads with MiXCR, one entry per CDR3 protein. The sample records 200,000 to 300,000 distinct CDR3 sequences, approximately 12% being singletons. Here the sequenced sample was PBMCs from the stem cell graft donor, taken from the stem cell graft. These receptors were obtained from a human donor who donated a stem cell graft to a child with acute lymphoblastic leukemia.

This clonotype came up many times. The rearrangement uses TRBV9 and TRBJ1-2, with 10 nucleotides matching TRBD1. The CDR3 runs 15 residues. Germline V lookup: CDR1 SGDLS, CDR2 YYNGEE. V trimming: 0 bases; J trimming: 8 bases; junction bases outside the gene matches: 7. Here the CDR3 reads CASSVGDRGGRGYTF. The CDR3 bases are TGTGCCAGCAGCGTAGGGGACAGGGGAGGAAGAGGCTACACCTTC.

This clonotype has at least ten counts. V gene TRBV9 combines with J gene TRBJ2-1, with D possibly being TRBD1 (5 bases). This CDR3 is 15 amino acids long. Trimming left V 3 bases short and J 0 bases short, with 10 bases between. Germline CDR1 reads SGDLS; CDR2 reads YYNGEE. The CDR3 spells CASSASGNSYNEQFF. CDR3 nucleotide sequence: TGTGCCAGCAGCGCCTCAGGGAACTCCTACAATGAGCAGTTCTTC. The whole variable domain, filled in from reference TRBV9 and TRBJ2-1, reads DSGVTQTPKHLITATGQRVTLRCSPRSGDLSVYWYQQSLDQGLQFLIQYYNGEERAKGNILERFSAQQFPDLHSELNLSSLELGDSALYFCASSASGNSYNEQFFGPGTRLTVL.

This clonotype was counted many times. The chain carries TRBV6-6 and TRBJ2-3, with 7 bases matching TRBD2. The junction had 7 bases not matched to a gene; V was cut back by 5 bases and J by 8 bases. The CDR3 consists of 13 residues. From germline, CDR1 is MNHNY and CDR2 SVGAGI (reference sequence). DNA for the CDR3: TGTGCCAGCAGTACCGCAAGCGGGATTACGCAGTATTTT. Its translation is CASSTASGITQYF.

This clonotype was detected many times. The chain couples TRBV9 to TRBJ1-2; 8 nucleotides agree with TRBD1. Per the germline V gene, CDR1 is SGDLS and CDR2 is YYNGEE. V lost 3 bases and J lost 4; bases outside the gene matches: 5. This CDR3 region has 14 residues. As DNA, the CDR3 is TGTGCCAGCAGCGGGACAGGGCTCGGCTATGGCTACACCTTC. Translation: CASSGTGLGYGYTF.

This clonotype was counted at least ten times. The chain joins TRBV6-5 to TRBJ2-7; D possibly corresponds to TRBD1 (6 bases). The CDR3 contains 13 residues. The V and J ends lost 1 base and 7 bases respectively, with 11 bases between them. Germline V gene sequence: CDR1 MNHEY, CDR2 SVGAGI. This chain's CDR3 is CASSYFRGREQYF. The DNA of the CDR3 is TGTGCCAGCAGTTACTTCAGGGGAAGGGAGCAGTACTTC.

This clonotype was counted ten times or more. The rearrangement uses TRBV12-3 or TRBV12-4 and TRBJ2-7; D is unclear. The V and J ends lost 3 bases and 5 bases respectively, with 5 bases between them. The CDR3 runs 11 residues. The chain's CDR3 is CASSFLNEQYF. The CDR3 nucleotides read TGTGCCAGCAGTTTTCTTAACGAGCAGTACTTC.

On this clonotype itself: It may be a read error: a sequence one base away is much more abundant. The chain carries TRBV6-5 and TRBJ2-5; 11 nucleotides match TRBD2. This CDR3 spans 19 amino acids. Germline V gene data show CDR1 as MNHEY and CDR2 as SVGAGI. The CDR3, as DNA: TGTGCCAGCAGTTATTCATCCCTGGGCGAGACTAGCGGGGAAGAGAACCAGTACTTC. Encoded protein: CASSYSSLGETSGEENQYF.

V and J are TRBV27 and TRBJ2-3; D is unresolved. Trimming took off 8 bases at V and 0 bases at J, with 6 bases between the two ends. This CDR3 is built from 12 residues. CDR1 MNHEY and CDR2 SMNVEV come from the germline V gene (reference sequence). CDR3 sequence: CASGVSTDTQYF. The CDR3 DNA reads TGTGCCAGCGGGGTTAGCACAGATACGCAGTATTTT.

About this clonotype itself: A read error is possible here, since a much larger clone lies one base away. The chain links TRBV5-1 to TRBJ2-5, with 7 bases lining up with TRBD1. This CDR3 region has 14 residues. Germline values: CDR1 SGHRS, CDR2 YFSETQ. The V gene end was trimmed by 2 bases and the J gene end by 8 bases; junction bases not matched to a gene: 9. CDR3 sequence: CASSFNDRVDTQYF. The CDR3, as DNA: TGCGCCAGCAGCTTCAACGACAGGGTTGATACCCAGTACTTC.

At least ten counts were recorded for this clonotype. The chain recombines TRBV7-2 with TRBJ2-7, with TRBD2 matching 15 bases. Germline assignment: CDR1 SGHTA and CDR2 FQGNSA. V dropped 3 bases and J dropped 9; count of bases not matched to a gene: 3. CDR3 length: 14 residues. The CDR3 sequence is CASSFGTSGGPQYF. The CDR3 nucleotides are TGTGCCAGCAGCTTCGGGACTAGCGGGGGGCCGCAGTACTTC.

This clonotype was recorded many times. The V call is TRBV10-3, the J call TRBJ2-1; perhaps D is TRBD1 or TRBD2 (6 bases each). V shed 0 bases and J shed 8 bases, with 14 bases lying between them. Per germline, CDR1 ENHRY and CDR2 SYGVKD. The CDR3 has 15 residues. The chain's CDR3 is CAISESWGPGDEQFF. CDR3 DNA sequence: TGTGCCATCAGTGAGTCGTGGGGGCCGGGGGATGAGCAGTTCTTC.

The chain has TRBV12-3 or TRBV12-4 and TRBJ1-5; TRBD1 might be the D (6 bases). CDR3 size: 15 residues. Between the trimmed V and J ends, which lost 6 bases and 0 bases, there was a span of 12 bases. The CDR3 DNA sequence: TGTGCCAGCAGCCCCGGGGACATTAGCAATCAGCCCCAGCATTTT. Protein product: CASSPGDISNQPQHF.

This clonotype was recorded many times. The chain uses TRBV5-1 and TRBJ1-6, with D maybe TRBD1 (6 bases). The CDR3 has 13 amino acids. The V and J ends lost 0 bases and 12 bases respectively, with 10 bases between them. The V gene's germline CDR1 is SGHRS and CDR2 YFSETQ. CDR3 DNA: TGCGCCAGCAGCTTGGACAGGGCTCGACCCCTCCACTTT. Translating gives CASSLDRARPLHF.

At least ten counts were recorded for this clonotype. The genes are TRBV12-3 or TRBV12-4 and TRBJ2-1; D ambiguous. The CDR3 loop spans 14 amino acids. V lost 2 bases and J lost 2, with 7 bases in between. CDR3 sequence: CASSLPSAYNEQFF. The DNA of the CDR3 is TGTGCCAGCAGTTTACCCTCAGCCTACAATGAGCAGTTCTTC.

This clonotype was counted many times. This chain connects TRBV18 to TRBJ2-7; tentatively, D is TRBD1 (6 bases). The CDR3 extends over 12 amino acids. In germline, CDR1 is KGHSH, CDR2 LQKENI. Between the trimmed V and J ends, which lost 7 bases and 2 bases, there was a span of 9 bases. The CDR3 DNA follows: TGTGCCAGCTGCCGGGACACCTACGAGCAGTACTTC. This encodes CASCRDTYEQYF.

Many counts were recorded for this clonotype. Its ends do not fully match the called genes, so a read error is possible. The CDR3 coding sequence is TGCGCCAGCAGTTCGACGGGAAGCTCCTACAATGAGCAGTTCTTC. It specifies CASSSTGSSYNEQFF. The chain combines TRBV28 with TRBJ2-1; a weak D match, TRBD2 (5 bases). Looked up from germline, CDR1 is MDHEN and CDR2 is SYDVKM. The CDR3 is 15 amino acids.

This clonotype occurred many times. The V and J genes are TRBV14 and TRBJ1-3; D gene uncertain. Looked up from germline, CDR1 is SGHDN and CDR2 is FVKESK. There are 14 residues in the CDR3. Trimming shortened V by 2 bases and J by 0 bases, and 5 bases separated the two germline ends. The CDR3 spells CASSQTISGNTIYF. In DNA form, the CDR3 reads TGTGCCAGCAGCCAAACCATCTCTGGAAACACCATATATTTT.

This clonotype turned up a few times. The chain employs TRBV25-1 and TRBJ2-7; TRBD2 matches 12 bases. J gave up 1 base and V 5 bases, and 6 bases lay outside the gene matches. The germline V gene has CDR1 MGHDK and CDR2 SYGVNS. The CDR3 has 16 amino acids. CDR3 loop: CASSLTSGSSSYEQYF. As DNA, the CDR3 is TGTGCCAGCAGTCTGACTAGCGGGAGTTCGTCCTACGAGCAGTACTTC.

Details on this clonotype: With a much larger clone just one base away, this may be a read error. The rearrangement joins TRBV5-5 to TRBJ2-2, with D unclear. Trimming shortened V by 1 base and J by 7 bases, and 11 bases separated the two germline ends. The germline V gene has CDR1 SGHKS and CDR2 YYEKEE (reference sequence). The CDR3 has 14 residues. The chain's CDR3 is CASSLFPQGGELFF. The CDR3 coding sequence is TGTGCCAGCAGCTTGTTCCCCCAAGGCGGGGAGCTGTTTTTT.

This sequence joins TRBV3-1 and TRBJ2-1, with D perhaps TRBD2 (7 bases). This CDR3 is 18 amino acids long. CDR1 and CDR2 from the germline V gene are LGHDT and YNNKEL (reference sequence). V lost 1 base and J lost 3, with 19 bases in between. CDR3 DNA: TGTGCCAGCAGCCAAGGAGTGGGAGGGGGGGCCTTCTACAATGAGCAGTTCTTC. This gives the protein CASSQGVGGGAFYNEQFF.

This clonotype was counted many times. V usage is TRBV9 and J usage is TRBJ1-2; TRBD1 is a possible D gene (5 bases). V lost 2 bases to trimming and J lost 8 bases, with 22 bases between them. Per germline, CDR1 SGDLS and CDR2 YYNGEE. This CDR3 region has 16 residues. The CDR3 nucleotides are TGTGCCAGCAGCGTTGAGGGGCCCATTAAGCTGGCGGGCTACACCTTC. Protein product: CASSVEGPIKLAGYTF.

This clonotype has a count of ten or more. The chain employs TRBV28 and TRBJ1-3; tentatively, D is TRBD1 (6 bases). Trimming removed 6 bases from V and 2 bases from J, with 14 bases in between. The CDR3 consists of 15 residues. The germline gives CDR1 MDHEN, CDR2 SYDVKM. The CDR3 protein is CASSLGNRAGNTIYF. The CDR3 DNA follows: TGTGCCAGCAGCCTGGGGAACAGGGCTGGAAACACCATATATTTT.

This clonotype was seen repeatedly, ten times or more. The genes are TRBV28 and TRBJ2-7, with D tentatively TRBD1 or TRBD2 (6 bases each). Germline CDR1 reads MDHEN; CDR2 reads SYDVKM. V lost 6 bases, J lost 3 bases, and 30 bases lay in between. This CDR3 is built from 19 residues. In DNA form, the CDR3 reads TGTGCCAGCAGGGATTACTCGACAGGCGCGGGGCGAGCCGTCTACGAGCAGTACTTC. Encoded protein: CASRDYSTGAGRAVYEQYF.

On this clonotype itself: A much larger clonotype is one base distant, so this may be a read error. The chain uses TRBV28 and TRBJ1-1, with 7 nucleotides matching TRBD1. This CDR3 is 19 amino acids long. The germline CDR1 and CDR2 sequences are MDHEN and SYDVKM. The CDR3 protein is CAGSLSPSWQNRGGTEAFF. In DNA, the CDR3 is TGTGCCGGCAGTTTATCTCCCAGTTGGCAGAACAGGGGTGGCACTGAAGCTTTCTTT. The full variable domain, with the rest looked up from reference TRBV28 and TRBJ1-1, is DVKVTQSSRYLVKRTGEKVFLECVQDMDHENMFWYRQDPGLGLRLIYFSYDVKMKEKGDIPEGYSVSREKKERFSLILESASTNQTSMYLCAGSLSPSWQNRGGTEAFFGQGTRLTVV.

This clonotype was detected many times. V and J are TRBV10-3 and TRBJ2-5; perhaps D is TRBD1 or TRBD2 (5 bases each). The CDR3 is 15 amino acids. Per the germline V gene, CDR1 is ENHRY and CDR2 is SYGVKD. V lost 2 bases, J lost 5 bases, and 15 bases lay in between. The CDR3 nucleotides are TGTGCCATCAGTGAGGGGGGATCTTTCCAGGAGACCCAGTACTTC. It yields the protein CAISEGGSFQETQYF.

CDR3 coding DNA: TGCAGCGTAGGCAACCTGGGTGACTATGGCTACACCTTC. Amino acids: CSVGNLGDYGYTF. J is TRBJ1-2 and V is TRBV29-1, with D hard to call. Germline CDR1 reads SQVTM; CDR2 reads ANQGSEA. V shed 6 bases and J shed 3 bases, with 14 bases lying between them. The CDR3 consists of 13 residues.

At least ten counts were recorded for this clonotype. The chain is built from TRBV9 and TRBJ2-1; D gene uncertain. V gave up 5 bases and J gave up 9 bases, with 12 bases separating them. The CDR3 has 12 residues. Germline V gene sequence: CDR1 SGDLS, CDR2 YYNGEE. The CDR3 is CASSQLEGEQFF. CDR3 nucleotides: TGTGCCAGCAGTCAGTTAGAAGGTGAGCAGTTCTTC.

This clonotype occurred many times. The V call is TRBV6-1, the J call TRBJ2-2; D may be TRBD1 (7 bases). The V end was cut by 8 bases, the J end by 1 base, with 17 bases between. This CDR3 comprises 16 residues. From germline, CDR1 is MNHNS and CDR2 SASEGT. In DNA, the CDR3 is TGTGCCAGCGTAAAACCAGGGGGAGGGAACACCGGGGAGCTGTTTTTT. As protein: CASVKPGGGNTGELFF.

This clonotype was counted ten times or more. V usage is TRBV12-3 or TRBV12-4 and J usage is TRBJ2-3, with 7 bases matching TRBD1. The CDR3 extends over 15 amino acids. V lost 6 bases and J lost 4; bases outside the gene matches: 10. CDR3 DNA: TGTGCCAGCAGCTTCAGGGGGTCAGCGGCAGATACGCAGTATTTT. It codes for CASSFRGSAADTQYF.

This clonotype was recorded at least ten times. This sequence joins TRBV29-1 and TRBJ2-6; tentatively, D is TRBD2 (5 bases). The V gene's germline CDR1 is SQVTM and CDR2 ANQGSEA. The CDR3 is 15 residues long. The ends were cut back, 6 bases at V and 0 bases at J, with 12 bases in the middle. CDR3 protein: CSVLLGSSGANVLTF. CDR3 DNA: TGCAGCGTCCTGCTAGGGAGCTCTGGGGCCAACGTCCTGACTTTC.